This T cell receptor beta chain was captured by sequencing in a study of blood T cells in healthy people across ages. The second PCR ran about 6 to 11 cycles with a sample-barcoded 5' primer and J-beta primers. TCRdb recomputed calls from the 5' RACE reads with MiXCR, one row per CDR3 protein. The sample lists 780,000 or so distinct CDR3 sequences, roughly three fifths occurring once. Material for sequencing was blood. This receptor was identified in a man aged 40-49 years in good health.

CDR3 in amino acids: CASSLPLSRYTF. The CDR3 DNA reads as TGTGCCAGCAGTTTACCCCTATCCCGCTACACCTTC. The rearrangement joins TRBV27 to TRBJ1-2; no clear D. The CDR3 has 12 residues. The germline V gene has CDR1 MNHEY and CDR2 SMNVEV (reference sequence). V was cut by 2 bases and J by 9 bases, with 10 bases left in between.